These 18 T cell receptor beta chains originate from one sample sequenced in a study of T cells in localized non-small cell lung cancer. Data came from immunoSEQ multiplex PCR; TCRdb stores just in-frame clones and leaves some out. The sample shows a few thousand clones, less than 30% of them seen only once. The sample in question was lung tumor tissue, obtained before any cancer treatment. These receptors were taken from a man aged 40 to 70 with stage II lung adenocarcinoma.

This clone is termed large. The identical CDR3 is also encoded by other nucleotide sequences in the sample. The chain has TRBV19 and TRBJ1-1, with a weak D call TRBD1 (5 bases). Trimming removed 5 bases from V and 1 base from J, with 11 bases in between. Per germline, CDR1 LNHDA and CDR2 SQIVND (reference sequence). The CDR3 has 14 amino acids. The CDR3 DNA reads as TGTGCCAGTAGTTGGGGGAGGGGGAACACTGAAGCTTTCTTT. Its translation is CASSWGRGNTEAFF.

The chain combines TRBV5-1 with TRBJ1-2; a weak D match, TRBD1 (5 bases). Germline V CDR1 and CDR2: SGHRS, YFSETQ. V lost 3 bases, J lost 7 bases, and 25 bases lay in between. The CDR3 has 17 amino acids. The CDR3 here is CASSSSPTAGEISGYTF. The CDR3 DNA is TGCGCCAGCAGCTCTTCCCCGACAGCCGGGGAAATAAGTGGCTACACCTTC.

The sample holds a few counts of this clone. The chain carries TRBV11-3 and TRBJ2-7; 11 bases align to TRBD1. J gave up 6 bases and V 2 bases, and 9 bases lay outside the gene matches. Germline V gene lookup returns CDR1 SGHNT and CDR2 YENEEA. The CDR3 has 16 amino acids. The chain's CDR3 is CASSLLPAGTGGEQYF. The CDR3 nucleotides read TGTGCCAGCAGCTTACTTCCTGCGGGGACAGGGGGCGAGCAGTACTTC. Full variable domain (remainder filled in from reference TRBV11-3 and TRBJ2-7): EAGVVQSPRYKIIEKKQPVAFWCNPISGHNTLYWYLQNLGQGPELLIRYENEEAVDDSQLPKDRFSAERLKGVDSTLKIQPAELGDSAVYLCASSLLPAGTGGEQYFGPGTRLTVT.

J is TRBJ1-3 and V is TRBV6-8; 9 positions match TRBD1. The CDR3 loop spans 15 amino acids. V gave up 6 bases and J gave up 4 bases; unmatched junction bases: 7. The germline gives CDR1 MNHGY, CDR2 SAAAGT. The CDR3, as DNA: TGTGCCAGCAGCCTTCTGGGACAGGGCGGAAACACCATATATTTT. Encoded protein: CASSLLGQGGNTIYF.

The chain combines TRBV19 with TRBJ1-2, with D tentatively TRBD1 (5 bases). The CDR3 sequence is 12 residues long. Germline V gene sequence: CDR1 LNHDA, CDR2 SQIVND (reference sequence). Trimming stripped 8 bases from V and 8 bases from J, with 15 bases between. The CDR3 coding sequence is TGTGCCAGTGCACTAAACCAGGGCGGCTACACCTTC. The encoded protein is CASALNQGGYTF. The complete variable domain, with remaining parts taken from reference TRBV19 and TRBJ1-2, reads DGGITQSPKYLFRKEGQNVTLSCEQNLNHDAMYWYRQDPGQGLRLIYYSQIVNDFQKGDIAEGYSVSREKKESFPLTVTSAQKNPTAFYLCASALNQGGYTFGSGTRLTVV.

The CDR3 loop reads CASGPRGGRRNEQFF. The DNA for the CDR3 is TGTGCCAGTGGCCCTAGAGGGGGCCGGAGGAATGAGCAGTTCTTC. The V call is TRBV19, the J call TRBJ2-1, with 7 bases that match TRBD1. The CDR3 length is 15 residues. J lost 7 bases, V lost 8 bases, and 14 bases had no gene match. Germline V gene data show CDR1 as LNHDA and CDR2 as SQIVND (reference sequence).

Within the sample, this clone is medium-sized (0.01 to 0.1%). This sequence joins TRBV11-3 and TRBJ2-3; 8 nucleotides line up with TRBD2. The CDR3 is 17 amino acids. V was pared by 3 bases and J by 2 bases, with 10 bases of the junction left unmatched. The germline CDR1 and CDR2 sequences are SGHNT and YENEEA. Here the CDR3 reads CASSFHGAGGNTDTQYF. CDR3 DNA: TGTGCCAGCAGCTTCCATGGGGCGGGGGGAAACACAGATACGCAGTATTTT.

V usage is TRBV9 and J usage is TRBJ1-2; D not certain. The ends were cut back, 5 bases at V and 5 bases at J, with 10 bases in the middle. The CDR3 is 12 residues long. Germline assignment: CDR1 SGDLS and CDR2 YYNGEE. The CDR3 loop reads CASSPRLYGYTF. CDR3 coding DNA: TGTGCCAGCAGTCCGCGCCTGTATGGCTACACCTTC.

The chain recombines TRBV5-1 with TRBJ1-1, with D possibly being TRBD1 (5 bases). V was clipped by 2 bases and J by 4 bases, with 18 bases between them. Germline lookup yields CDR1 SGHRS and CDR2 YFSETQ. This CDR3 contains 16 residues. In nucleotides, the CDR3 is TGCGCCAGCAGCTTCTTACCCGGGACGGGGGGCACTGAAGCTTTCTTT. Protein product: CASSFLPGTGGTEAFF.

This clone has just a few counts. The CDR3 sequence is CASSLPPLYNEQFF. The CDR3, as DNA: TGTGCCAGCAGCTTGCCCCCTCTTTACAATGAGCAGTTCTTC. V usage is TRBV11-3 and J usage is TRBJ2-1; D is unclear. V lost 3 bases to trimming and J lost 4 bases, with 10 bases between them. Per the germline V gene, CDR1 is SGHNT and CDR2 is YENEEA. The CDR3 contains 14 residues.

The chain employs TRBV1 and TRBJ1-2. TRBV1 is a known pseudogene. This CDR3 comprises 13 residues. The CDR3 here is CASSQDLGTFYTF. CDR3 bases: TGCGCCAGCAGCCAAGATCTTGGGACCTTCTACACCTTC.

The CDR3, as DNA: TGTGCCAGTAGTATAGTCGATAGAGGAGGCTACGAGCAGTACTTC. It is translated as CASSIVDRGGYEQYF. The rearrangement uses TRBV19 and TRBJ2-7; TRBD2 might be the D (5 bases). The CDR3 runs 15 residues. Germline values: CDR1 LNHDA, CDR2 SQIVND (reference sequence). Trimming took off 1 base at V and 3 bases at J, with 13 bases between the two ends.

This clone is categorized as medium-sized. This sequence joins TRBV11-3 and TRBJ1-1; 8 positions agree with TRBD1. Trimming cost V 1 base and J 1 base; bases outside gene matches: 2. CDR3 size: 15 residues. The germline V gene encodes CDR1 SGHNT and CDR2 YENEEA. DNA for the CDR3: TGTGCCAGCAGCTTAGTAGGACAGGGGAACACTGAAGCTTTCTTT. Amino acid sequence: CASSLVGQGNTEAFF.

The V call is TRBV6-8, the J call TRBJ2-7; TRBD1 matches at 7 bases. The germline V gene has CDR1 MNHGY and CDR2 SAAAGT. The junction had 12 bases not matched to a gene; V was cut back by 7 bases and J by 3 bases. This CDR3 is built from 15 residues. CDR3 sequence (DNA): TGTGCCAGCAAGCTATATAAGACAGGGCGCTACGAGCAGTACTTC. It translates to CASKLYKTGRYEQYF.

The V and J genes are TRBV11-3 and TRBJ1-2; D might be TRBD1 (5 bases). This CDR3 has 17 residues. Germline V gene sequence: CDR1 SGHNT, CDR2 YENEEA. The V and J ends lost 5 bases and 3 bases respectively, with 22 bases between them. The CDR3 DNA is TGTGCCAGCAGCCCAAACGGGGGTAGGGGCCAATACTATGGCTACACCTTC. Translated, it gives CASSPNGGRGQYYGYTF.

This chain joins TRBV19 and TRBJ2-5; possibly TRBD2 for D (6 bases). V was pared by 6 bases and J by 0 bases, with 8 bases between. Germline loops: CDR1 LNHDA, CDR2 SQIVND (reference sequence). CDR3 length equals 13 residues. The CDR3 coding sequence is TGTGCCAGTAGGGCGGGGCACCAAGAGACCCAGTACTTC. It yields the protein CASRAGHQETQYF.

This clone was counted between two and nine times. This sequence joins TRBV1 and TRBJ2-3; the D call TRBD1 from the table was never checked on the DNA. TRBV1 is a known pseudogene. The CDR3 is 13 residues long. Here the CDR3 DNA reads TGCGCCAGCAGCCGGGTAGGGGCAGATACGCAGTATTTT. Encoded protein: CASSRVGADTQYF.

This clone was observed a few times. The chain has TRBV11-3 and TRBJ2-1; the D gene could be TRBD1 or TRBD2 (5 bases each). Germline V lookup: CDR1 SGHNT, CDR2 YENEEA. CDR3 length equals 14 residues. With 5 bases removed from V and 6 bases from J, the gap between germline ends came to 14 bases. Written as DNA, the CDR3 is TGTGCCAGCAGCGGGTTTGGGGGTGGCAATGAGCAGTTCTTC. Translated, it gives CASSGFGGGNEQFF.